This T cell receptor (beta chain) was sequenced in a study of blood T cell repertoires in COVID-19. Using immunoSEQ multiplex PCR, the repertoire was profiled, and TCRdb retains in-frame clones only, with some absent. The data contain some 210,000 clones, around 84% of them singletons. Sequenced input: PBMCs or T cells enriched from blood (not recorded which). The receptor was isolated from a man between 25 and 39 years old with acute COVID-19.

The CDR3 DNA follows: TGTGCCAGCAGCAACCCGGGACAGGGCTCCAACGAGCAGTACTTC. It yields the protein CASSNPGQGSNEQYF. V gene TRBV21-1 combines with J gene TRBJ2-7; no check of the table's D call, TRBD1, against the DNA was made. TRBV21-1 is a documented pseudogene. The CDR3 loop spans 15 amino acids.